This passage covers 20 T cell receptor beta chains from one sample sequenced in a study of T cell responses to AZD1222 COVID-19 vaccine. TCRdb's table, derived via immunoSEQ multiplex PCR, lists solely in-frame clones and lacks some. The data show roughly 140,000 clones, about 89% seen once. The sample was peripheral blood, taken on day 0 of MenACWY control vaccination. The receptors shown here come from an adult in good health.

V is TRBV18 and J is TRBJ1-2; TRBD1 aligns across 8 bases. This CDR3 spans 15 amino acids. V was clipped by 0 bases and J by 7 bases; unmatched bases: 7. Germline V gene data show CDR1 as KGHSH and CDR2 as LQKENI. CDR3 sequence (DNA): TGTGCCAGCTCACCACCGGGCCAGGGGGCGAGTGGCTACACCTTC. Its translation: CASSPPGQGASGYTF.

In DNA form, the CDR3 reads TGTGCCAGCAGTTACAATATTGGGGCTAATCAGCCCCAGCATTTT. Protein: CASSYNIGANQPQHF. The gene calls are TRBV6-5 and TRBJ1-5; possibly TRBD1 for D (5 bases). CDR3 length: 15 amino acids. V lost 2 bases, J lost 4 bases, and 12 bases lay in between. Germline CDR1 reads MNHEY; CDR2 reads SVGAGI.

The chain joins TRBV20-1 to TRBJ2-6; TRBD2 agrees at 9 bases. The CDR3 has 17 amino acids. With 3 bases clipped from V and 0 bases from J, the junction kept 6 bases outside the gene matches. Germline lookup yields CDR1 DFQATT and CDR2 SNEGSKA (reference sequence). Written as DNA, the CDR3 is TGCAGTGCTAGTGATAGCGGGGGAAACTCTGGGGCCAACGTCCTGACTTTC. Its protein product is CSASDSGGNSGANVLTF.

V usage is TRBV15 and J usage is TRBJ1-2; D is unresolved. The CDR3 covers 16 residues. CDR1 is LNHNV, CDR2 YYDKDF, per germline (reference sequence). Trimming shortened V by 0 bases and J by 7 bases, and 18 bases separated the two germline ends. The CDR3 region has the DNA TGTGCCACCAGCAGAGATTTGGGCACTGTCTCGAGTGGCTACACCTTC. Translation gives CATSRDLGTVSSGYTF.

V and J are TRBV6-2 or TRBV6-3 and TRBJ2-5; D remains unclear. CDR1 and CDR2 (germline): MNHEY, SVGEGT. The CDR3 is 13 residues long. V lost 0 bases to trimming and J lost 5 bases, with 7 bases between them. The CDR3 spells CASSYSVQETQYF. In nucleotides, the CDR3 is TGTGCCAGCAGTTACTCGGTCCAGGAGACCCAGTACTTC.

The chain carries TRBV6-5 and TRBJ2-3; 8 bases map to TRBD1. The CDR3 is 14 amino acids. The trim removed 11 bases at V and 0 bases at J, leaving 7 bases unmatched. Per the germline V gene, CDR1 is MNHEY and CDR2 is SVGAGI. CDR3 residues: CAVQGARSTDTQYF. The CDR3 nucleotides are TGTGCCGTCCAGGGGGCGCGAAGCACAGATACGCAGTATTTT.

In DNA, the CDR3 is TGTGCCAGCAGCTTAGCAACCGGAACCTACGAGCAGTACTTC. Protein product: CASSLATGTYEQYF. The genes are TRBV7-8 and TRBJ2-7; no clear D gene. Trimming pared 0 bases from V and 2 bases from J, leaving 8 bases between. Germline V gives CDR1 SGHVS, CDR2 FQNEAQ. The CDR3 totals 14 residues.

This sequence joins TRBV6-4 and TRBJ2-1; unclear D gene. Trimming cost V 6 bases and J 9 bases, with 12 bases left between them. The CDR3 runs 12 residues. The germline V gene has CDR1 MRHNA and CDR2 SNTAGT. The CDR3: CASRPEVGEQFF. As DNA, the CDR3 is TGTGCCAGCAGGCCCGAAGTTGGTGAGCAGTTCTTC.

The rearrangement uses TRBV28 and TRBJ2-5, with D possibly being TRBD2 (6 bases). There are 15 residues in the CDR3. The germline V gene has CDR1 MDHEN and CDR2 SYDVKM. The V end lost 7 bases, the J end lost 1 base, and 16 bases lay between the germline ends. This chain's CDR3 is CASTPGGVFQETQYF. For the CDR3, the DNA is TGTGCCAGCACCCCAGGAGGGGTCTTCCAAGAGACCCAGTACTTC.

The DNA for the CDR3 is TGTGCCAGCAGTGACTCGGGGACGGCTCCCCAGTATTTT. This encodes CASSDSGTAPQYF. The chain has TRBV6-4 and TRBJ2-3; the D gene could be TRBD1 or TRBD2 (5 bases each). The CDR3 runs to 13 residues. CDR1 is MRHNA and CDR2 is SNTAGT in the germline V gene. Trimming removed 0 bases from V and 12 bases from J, with 13 bases in between.

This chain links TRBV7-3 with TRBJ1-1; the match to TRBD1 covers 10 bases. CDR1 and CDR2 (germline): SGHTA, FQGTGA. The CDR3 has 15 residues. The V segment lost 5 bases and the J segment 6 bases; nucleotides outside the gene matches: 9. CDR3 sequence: CASSAAGTGVSEAFF. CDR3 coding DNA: TGTGCCAGCAGCGCCGCCGGGACAGGGGTTTCTGAAGCTTTCTTT.

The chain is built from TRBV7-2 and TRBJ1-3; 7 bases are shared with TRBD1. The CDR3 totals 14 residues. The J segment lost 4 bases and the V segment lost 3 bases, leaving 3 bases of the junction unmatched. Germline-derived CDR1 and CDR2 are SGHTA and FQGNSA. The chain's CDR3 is CASSFGQVGNTIYF. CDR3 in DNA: TGTGCCAGCAGCTTCGGACAGGTCGGAAACACCATATATTTT.

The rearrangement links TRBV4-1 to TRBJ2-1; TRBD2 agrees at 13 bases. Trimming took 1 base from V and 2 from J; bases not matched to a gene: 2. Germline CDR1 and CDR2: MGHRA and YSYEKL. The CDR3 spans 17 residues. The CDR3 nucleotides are TGCGCCAGCAGCCAAGGACTAGCGGGGGGACCCTACAATGAGCAGTTCTTC. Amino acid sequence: CASSQGLAGGPYNEQFF.

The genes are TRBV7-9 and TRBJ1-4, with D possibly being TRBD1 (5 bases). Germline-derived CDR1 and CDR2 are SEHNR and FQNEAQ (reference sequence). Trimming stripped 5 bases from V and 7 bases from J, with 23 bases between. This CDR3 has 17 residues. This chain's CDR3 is CASSPIAGEGRSEKLFF. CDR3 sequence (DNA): TGTGCCAGCAGCCCGATCGCGGGGGAGGGTCGGAGTGAAAAACTGTTTTTT.

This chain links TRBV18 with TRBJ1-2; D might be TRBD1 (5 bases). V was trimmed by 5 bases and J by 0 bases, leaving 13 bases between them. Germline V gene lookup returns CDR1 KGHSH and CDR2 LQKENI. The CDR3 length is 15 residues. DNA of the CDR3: TGTGCCAGCTCAGAGATGGGGCCCGCTAACTATGGCTACACCTTC. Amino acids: CASSEMGPANYGYTF.

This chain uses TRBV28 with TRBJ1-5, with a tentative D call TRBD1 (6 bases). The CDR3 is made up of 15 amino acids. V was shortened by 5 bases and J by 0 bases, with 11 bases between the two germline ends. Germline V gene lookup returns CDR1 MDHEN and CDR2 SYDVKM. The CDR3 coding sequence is TGTGCCAGCAGTCGCGGACAGTATAGCAATCAGCCCCAGCATTTT. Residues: CASSRGQYSNQPQHF.

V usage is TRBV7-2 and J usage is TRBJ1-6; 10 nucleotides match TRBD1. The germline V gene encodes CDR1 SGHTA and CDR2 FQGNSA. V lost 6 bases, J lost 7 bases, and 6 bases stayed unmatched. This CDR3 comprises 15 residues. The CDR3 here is CASSFGGQGNSPLHF. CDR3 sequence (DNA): TGTGCCAGCAGTTTCGGGGGACAGGGGAATTCACCCCTCCACTTT.

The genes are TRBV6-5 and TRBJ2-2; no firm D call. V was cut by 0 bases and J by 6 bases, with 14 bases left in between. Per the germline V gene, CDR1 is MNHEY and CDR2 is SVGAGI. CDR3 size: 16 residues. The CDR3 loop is CASSYSPSWLAGELFF. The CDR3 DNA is TGTGCCAGCAGTTACTCTCCCTCTTGGTTGGCCGGGGAGCTGTTTTTT.

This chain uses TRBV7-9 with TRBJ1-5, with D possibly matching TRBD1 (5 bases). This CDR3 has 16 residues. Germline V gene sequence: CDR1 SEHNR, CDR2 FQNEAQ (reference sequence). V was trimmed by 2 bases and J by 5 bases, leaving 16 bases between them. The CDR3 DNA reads TGTGCCAGCAGCTTATTGGTCAGGGAGGGCCATCAGCCCCAGCATTTT. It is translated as CASSLLVREGHQPQHF.

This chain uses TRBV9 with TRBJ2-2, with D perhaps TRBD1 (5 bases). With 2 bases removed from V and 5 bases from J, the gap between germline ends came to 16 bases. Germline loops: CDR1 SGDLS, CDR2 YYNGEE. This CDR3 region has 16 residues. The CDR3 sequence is CASSVSDTVLTGELFF. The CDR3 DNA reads TGTGCCAGCAGCGTTTCGGACACGGTGCTAACCGGGGAGCTGTTTTTT.